Listed below are T cell receptor beta chains from one sample, sequenced in a study of blood T cell repertoires in COVID-19. Generated by immunoSEQ multiplex PCR, the TCRdb table keeps only in-frame clones and is missing some. The sample has tens of thousands of clones; about four fifths are singletons. What was sequenced was peripheral blood. Source of these receptors: an elderly man with active or convalescent COVID-19. The CDR3 runs from the conserved cysteine through the conserved F or W. A D gene is named only where the DNA matches it firmly. Clone size appears in some rows only: once, few, many, or a class for an expanded clone.

D: TRBD1
size: NA
J: TRBJ2-2
V: TRBV10-2
DNA: TGCGCCAGCTGGGACAGGGGGCTGAACACCGGGGAGCTGTTTTTT
CDR3: CASWDRGLNTGELFF

D: NA
size: NA
J: TRBJ1-2
V: TRBV2
DNA: TGTGCCAGCAGGCTGGGTGGGAGGGGCTACACCTTC
CDR3: CASRLGGRGYTF

D: NA
size: NA
J: TRBJ2-1
V: TRBV2
DNA: TGTGCCAGCAGTGAGGCGGGGATCTCCTACAATGAGCAGTTCTTC
CDR3: CASSEAGISYNEQFF

D: NA
size: NA
J: TRBJ1-2
V: TRBV7-2
DNA: TGTGCCAGCAGACCCACATCCGCCAATGGCTACACCTTC
CDR3: CASRPTSANGYTF

D: TRBD2
size: NA
J: TRBJ2-5
V: TRBV5-6
DNA: TGTGCCAGCAGCCCTGGCGGGGGGCCCCCAGAGACCCAGTACTTC
CDR3: CASSPGGGPPETQYF

D: TRBD1
size: few
J: TRBJ2-7
V: TRBV7-2
DNA: TGTGCCAGCACTGAGGGACAGGGCCCCTACGAGCAGTACTTC
CDR3: CASTEGQGPYEQYF

D: NA
size: NA
J: TRBJ1-2
V: TRBV28
DNA: TGTGCCAGCAGTTTAAATCGTAGGGGTTATGGCTACACCTTC
CDR3: CASSLNRRGYGYTF

D: TRBD1
size: NA
J: TRBJ1-2
V: TRBV29-1
DNA: TGCAGCGCAGTTGGACCGGGACAGGGGACTTATGGCTACACCTTC
CDR3: CSAVGPGQGTYGYTF

D: NA
size: NA
J: TRBJ2-7
V: TRBV19
DNA: TGTGCCAGTAGCCAGACCGGGACTCAGAGCTCCTACGAGCAGTACTTC
CDR3: CASSQTGTQSSYEQYF

D: NA
size: many
J: TRBJ1-3
V: TRBV7-8
DNA: TGTGCCAGCAGCTTATCCGGGGGTAGCTCTGGAAACACCATATATTTT
CDR3: CASSLSGGSSGNTIYF

D: NA
size: NA
J: TRBJ2-7
V: TRBV20-1
DNA: TGCAGTGCTACTGACAAGCCCTACGAGCAGTACTTC
CDR3: CSATDKPYEQYF

D: TRBD2
size: NA
J: TRBJ2-3
V: TRBV9
DNA: TGTGCCAGCATCCGTCGGCCCCTCAACCTAGCTAGCGGGAGTCGAGATACGCAGTATTTT
CDR3: CASIRRPLNLASGSRDTQYF

D: TRBD1
size: NA
J: TRBJ2-5
V: TRBV30
DNA: TGTGCCTGCTACCGACAGGGCCAAGAGACCCAGTACTTC
CDR3: CACYRQGQETQYF

D: TRBD2
size: NA
J: TRBJ2-1
V: TRBV3-1/TRBV3-2
DNA: TGTGCCAGCAGCCAAGAGCTAGCGGGGAGCTCCTACAATGAGCAGTTCTTC
CDR3: CASSQELAGSSYNEQFF

D: NA
size: NA
J: TRBJ2-3
V: TRBV7-8
DNA: TGTGCCAGCAGCTTAGGTAGCGGCGGGGATACGCAGTATTTT
CDR3: CASSLGSGGDTQYF

D: TRBD1
size: NA
J: TRBJ2-7
V: TRBV3-1/TRBV3-2
DNA: TGTGCCAGCAGCTTACTCCGGGACAGGCCGGACGAGCAGTACTTC
CDR3: CASSLLRDRPDEQYF

D: NA
size: NA
J: TRBJ1-4
V: TRBV11-3
DNA: TGTGCCAGCAGTCACCGGGATGAAAAACTGTTTTTT
CDR3: CASSHRDEKLFF

D: NA
size: NA
J: TRBJ2-5
V: TRBV6-5
DNA: TGTGCCAGCAGCTCCACTCTCGGTGGAGAGACCCAGTACTTC
CDR3: CASSSTLGGETQYF

D: NA
size: NA
J: TRBJ1-5
V: TRBV7-2
DNA: TGTGCCAGCAGCTTAGTTACTAGGAATCAGCCCCAGCATTTT
CDR3: CASSLVTRNQPQHF